What follows is one T cell receptor beta chain and its context. Specified time point: patch test 1, 2 weeks after DPC sensitization. The treatment denotes: therapeutic diphenylcyclopropenone sensitization with weekly scalp DPC. Donors, patients with alopecia ranging from 18 to 70 years old and judged suitable for DPC, provided samples. This sample is drawn from a study of human T cells and chemical hapten exposure. Overall study context: The patch tests put 0.01% DPC on the skin of the upper back and were read 6 days later. Patients having alopecia areata, totalis or universalis were mostly female.

The germline V and J ends were trimmed by 6 bases and 4 bases, with 15 bases remaining between them. The CDR3 runs to 14 residues. From germline, CDR1 is MDHEN and CDR2 SYDVKM. Library preparation tagged each individual cDNA molecule with a unique molecular identifier. TCRdb passed the RACE reads through MiXCR, listing each CDR3 protein once. Of 70,000 to 80,000 distinct CDR3 sequences listed, 32% were seen once; the top ten hold about 9%. The sequence was collected from a man aged 40-49 years with alopecia areata. Some clones in this sample may be carry-over from other donors' samples. The rearrangement links TRBV28 to TRBJ1-1, with D maybe TRBD1 (5 bases). The starting material was whole blood, obtained in connection with sensitization to the hapten diphenylcyclopropenone (DPC). The CDR3 DNA reads TGTGCCAGCAGGGGGGGGGTCGGTGGCACTGAAGCTTTCTTT. Translated: CASRGGVGGTEAFF.